This T cell receptor (beta chain) was identified in a study of blood T cells in healthy people across ages. Broader study findings: Higher diversity, along with more naive CD4+ cells, distinguished long-lived donors from aged donors.

Concerning this clonotype itself: What it recognizes is unknown.

The CDR3 covers 12 residues. Germline V gene sequence: CDR1 DFQATT, CDR2 SNEGSKA (reference sequence). V was shortened by 6 bases and J by 0 bases, with 8 bases between the two germline ends. A second PCR of roughly 7 to 11 cycles used a sample-barcoded 5' primer and a J-beta primer mix. Each cDNA molecule was tagged by a template-switch adaptor that had 12 random nucleotides. TCRdb fed the 5' RACE reads into MiXCR, producing one record per CDR3 protein. The table includes 1.5 million to 2 million distinct CDR3 sequences, over 25% detected once. The receptor's source is a woman in her twenties or thirties in good health. What was sequenced was blood. J is TRBJ1-1 and V is TRBV20-1; no definite D call. The CDR3 coding sequence is TGCAGTGCCCTATGGGTGAACACTGAAGCTTTCTTT. It translates to CSALWVNTEAFF.